The clone carrying this T cell receptor (beta chain) was detected only a few times. The antigen remains undetermined. These data originate in a study of OX40 agonist ivuxolimab in advanced cancers. Study context: Dose-escalation subjects each had hepatocellular carcinoma, melanoma, renal cell or head and neck cancer. Two cutaneous melanoma patients and one hepatocellular carcinoma patient, three in all, had partial responses.

Germline V gene lookup returns CDR1 SQVTM and CDR2 ANQGSEA. This CDR3 region has 13 residues. Between the trimmed V and J ends, which lost 7 bases and 5 bases, there was a span of 15 bases. Study results and limitations: CD8+ T cells showed, on average, more clonal expansion than CD4+ cells. The study found among the lowest clonal expansion in partial responders at 0.1-3.0 mg/kg.

The data were produced by immunoSEQ multiplex PCR, yet TCRdb's version contains in-frame clones alone and is incomplete. Among tens of thousands of clones listed, roughly 84% were seen once. The chain uses TRBV29-1 and TRBJ2-1; D possibly corresponds to TRBD1 (6 bases). The material was CD4+ or CD8+ T cells sorted from blood, obtained in a trial of the OX40 agonist ivuxolimab. The sequence was collected from an adult with an advanced solid tumor such as melanoma, head and neck, liver or kidney cancer. CDR3 loop: CSAQQDSNNEQFF. CDR3 coding DNA: TGCAGCGCACAACAGGACAGCAACAATGAGCAGTTCTTC.